The entry below gives a single T cell receptor beta chain sequence along with its context. Its target is unknown. Germline V gives CDR1 SQVTM, CDR2 ANQGSEA. CDR3 length: 15 amino acids. The V and J ends lost 7 bases and 4 bases, in that order; junction bases with no gene match: 9. The data are from a study of T cells after yellow fever vaccination. General study results and limits: FACS-sorted repertoires could harbor abundant contaminating bulk-population clonotypes. Shared CD4/CD8 clonotypes were a small share, likely from convergent recombination.

5'RACE template switching produced TCR cDNA carrying a universal primer site and UMIs. MiXCR was run by TCRdb on the 5' RACE reads, yielding one entry per CDR3 protein. The sample yields some 390,000 distinct CDR3 sequences, 6% to 8% seen once. The genes are TRBV29-1 and TRBJ2-5; 13 bases map to TRBD2. This receptor was obtained from a man in his thirties or forties who received the YFV17D yellow fever vaccine. The material sequenced was PBMCs, taken 5 days after the yellow fever booster vaccination. The CDR3 region is CSARLAGGRIETQYF. CDR3 DNA: TGCAGCGCACGACTAGCGGGAGGTCGGATAGAGACCCAGTACTTC.